This T cell receptor beta chain was obtained from a study of blood T cell repertoires in COVID-19. Repertoires were generated with immunoSEQ multiplex PCR, while TCRdb's copy carries only in-frame clones and drops some. This table has approximately 130,000 clones, more than 80% appearing once. The CDR3 is made up of 15 amino acids. The receptor was derived from a human donor in a cohort sampled during active COVID-19. Input material: peripheral blood. The chain joins TRBV21-1 to TRBJ2-3; TRBD1 is the table's D call and was not checked against the DNA. TRBV21-1 constitutes a pseudogene. The CDR3: CASNLQESSTDTQYF. In DNA form, the CDR3 reads TGTGCCAGCAACTTACAGGAGTCTAGCACAGATACGCAGTATTTT.